This entry lists 30 T cell receptor beta chains sequenced from one sample in a study of blood T cell repertoires in COVID-19. Profiled with immunoSEQ multiplex PCR; TCRdb holds only in-frame clones, not every one. Here the sample spans some 150,000 clones, 75% to 90% being singletons. The specimen was peripheral blood. The receptor source for this set is a man aged 55 to 69 with acute or convalescent COVID-19.

The chain uses TRBV6-2 or TRBV6-3 and TRBJ2-7; weak D call: TRBD1 (6 bases). Trimming left V 4 bases short and J 2 bases short, with 15 bases between. Germline CDR1 MNHEY, CDR2 SVGEGT. This CDR3 contains 15 residues. CDR3 nucleotides: TGTGCCAGCAGTTCCTCCGACAGGCGGCCCTACGAGCAGTACTTC. As protein: CASSSSDRRPYEQYF.

In its sample, this clone was seen once. This chain uses TRBV6-5 with TRBJ1-6; a possible D gene is TRBD1 (5 bases). The CDR3 has 16 amino acids. Germline values: CDR1 MNHEY, CDR2 SVGAGI. V was clipped by 2 bases and J by 11 bases, with 19 bases between them. In nucleotides, the CDR3 is TGTGCCAGCAGTTACGAAGGGACTTCTGGTATTGCACCCCTCCACTTT. Translation: CASSYEGTSGIAPLHF.

The chain recombines TRBV5-1 with TRBJ1-3; 7 bases agree with TRBD1. The CDR3 runs to 16 residues. J gave up 1 base and V 4 bases, and 8 bases lay outside the gene matches. The germline V gene has CDR1 SGHRS and CDR2 YFSETQ. CDR3 DNA sequence: TGCGCCAGCAGCCGTGACAGGGTGATTTCTGGAAACACCATATATTTT. Residues: CASSRDRVISGNTIYF.

V usage is TRBV9 and J usage is TRBJ2-5, with 11 bases identical to TRBD2. V gave up 0 bases and J gave up 4 bases; unmatched junction bases: 2. The CDR3 has 15 amino acids. Germline-derived CDR1 and CDR2 are SGDLS and YYNGEE. The DNA of the CDR3 is TGTGCCAGCAGCGTAGATAGCGGGAGGGGAGAGACCCAGTACTTC. Protein product: CASSVDSGRGETQYF.

The rearrangement uses TRBV7-2 and TRBJ2-2, with a tentative D call TRBD1 (7 bases). Germline CDR1 SGHTA, CDR2 FQGNSA. V was pared by 2 bases and J by 4 bases, with 11 bases between. This CDR3 contains 15 residues. The CDR3 DNA is TGTGCCAGCAGCTTACGGAGGGACAGCACCGGGGAGCTGTTTTTT. This gives the protein CASSLRRDSTGELFF.

The chain links TRBV6-2 or TRBV6-3 to TRBJ1-1, with 9 bases identical to TRBD1. V gave up 6 bases and J gave up 5 bases; unmatched junction bases: 16. This CDR3 has 17 residues. CDR1 and CDR2 from the germline V gene are MNHEY and SVGEGT. The CDR3 region is CASSLREQGATGTEAFF. The DNA for the CDR3 is TGTGCCAGCAGCTTACGCGAACAGGGGGCGACGGGGACTGAAGCTTTCTTT.

The gene calls are TRBV28 and TRBJ2-1; 9 nucleotides line up with TRBD2. The CDR3 is 14 residues long. In germline, CDR1 is MDHEN, CDR2 SYDVKM. The V and J ends lost 3 bases and 6 bases, in that order; junction bases with no gene match: 3. The CDR3 DNA reads TGTGCCAGCAGTTTGAGCGGGGGGTTCAATGAGCAGTTCTTC. Protein: CASSLSGGFNEQFF.

The V and J genes are TRBV4-2 and TRBJ2-3; 10 bases are shared with TRBD2. CDR1 LGHNA and CDR2 YNFKEQ come from the germline V gene. V lost 5 bases, J lost 2 bases, and 7 bases stayed unmatched. The CDR3 has 16 residues. The CDR3 spells CASSGPSGGLTDTQYF. The CDR3 DNA reads as TGTGCCAGCAGCGGACCTAGCGGGGGCCTCACAGATACGCAGTATTTT.

The chain recombines TRBV9 with TRBJ2-1; 9 nucleotides agree with TRBD1. Germline lookup yields CDR1 SGDLS and CDR2 YYNGEE. The V gene end was trimmed by 4 bases and the J gene end by 5 bases; junction bases not matched to a gene: 7. This CDR3 contains 15 residues. The CDR3 spells CASSPRQGDNNEQFF. The CDR3 bases are TGTGCCAGCAGCCCCCGACAGGGGGACAACAATGAGCAGTTCTTC.

This clone was counted once. The chain carries TRBV5-5 and TRBJ1-1; D call uncertain. The V end was cut by 1 base, the J end by 0 bases, with 10 bases between. There are 15 residues in the CDR3. Germline V gives CDR1 SGHKS, CDR2 YYEKEE (reference sequence). In DNA form, the CDR3 reads TGTGCCAGCAGCTTGACTCCGGGGATGAACACTGAAGCTTTCTTT. The encoded protein is CASSLTPGMNTEAFF.

The chain combines TRBV14 with TRBJ1-2; 11 nucleotides agree with TRBD1. Germline CDR1 is SGHDN and CDR2 is FVKESK. CDR3 length equals 15 residues. V shed 4 bases and J 3 bases; nucleotides not matched to a gene: 4. Here the CDR3 DNA reads TGTGCCAGCAGCCGGGGGACAGGGGGTCACTATGGCTACACCTTC. Translation: CASSRGTGGHYGYTF.

The chain has TRBV4-1 and TRBJ1-5, with D possibly TRBD1 on 6 matching bases. V was trimmed by 0 bases and J by 2 bases, leaving 14 bases between them. CDR3 length: 17 amino acids. Germline assignment: CDR1 MGHRA and CDR2 YSYEKL. The CDR3 reads CASSQEIRTDRNQPQHF. CDR3 DNA sequence: TGCGCCAGCAGCCAAGAAATAAGGACAGATCGCAATCAGCCCCAGCATTTT.

The chain carries TRBV28 and TRBJ2-7, with 7 bases aligning to TRBD1. The CDR3 loop spans 14 amino acids. CDR1 and CDR2 from the germline V gene are MDHEN and SYDVKM. J lost 4 bases, V lost 8 bases, and 11 bases had no gene match. This CDR3 is CASQTTGSYYEQYF. In DNA form, the CDR3 reads TGTGCCAGCCAAACGACAGGGAGCTATTACGAGCAGTACTTC.

The rearrangement links TRBV9 to TRBJ2-3, with 8 nucleotides matching TRBD2. V gave up 3 bases and J gave up 0 bases; unmatched junction bases: 3. The CDR3 runs 15 residues. Germline V gene sequence: CDR1 SGDLS, CDR2 YYNGEE. CDR3 sequence reads: CASSGTSRSTDTQYF. The DNA of the CDR3 is TGTGCCAGCAGCGGGACTAGCCGAAGCACAGATACGCAGTATTTT.

The J gene is TRBJ1-4, the V gene TRBV5-6; 7 bases agree with TRBD1. Germline V gene sequence: CDR1 SGHDT, CDR2 YYEEEE. The length of the CDR3 is 14 residues. Trimming took 2 bases from V and 4 from J; bases not matched to a gene: 2. The CDR3 nucleotides read TGTGCCAGCAGCTTACAGGGGAATAATGAAAAACTGTTTTTT. Residues: CASSLQGNNEKLFF.

The V and J genes are TRBV14 and TRBJ1-2, with 8 bases aligning to TRBD1. J was trimmed by 8 bases and V by 4 bases; bases with no gene match: 6. The CDR3 totals 13 residues. From germline, CDR1 is SGHDN and CDR2 FVKESK. The CDR3 sequence is CASSRPTGVGYTF. In DNA form, the CDR3 reads TGTGCCAGCAGCCGACCGACAGGGGTCGGCTACACCTTC.

The V and J genes are TRBV3-1 (or the pseudogene TRBV3-2) and TRBJ2-3; D is possibly TRBD2 (6 bases). V lost 2 bases and J lost 4, with 13 bases in between. There are 15 residues in the CDR3. The germline V gene encodes CDR1 LGHDT and CDR2 YNNKEL (reference sequence). CDR3: CASSQLPAGSDTQYF. The CDR3 nucleotides read TGTGCCAGCAGCCAACTCCCGGCGGGATCAGATACGCAGTATTTT.

This clone was seen more than once but under ten times. The CDR3, as DNA: TGTGCCTGGGGGTCGTCAGTGGCCAGAATCTTCGCATATGGCTACACCTTC. It is translated as CAWGSSVARIFAYGYTF. V and J are TRBV30 and TRBJ1-2; D is uncertain. Germline loops: CDR1 GTSNPN, CDR2 SVGIG (reference sequence). The CDR3 is made up of 17 amino acids. V lost 5 bases to trimming and J lost 5 bases, with 27 bases between them.

The rearrangement links TRBV19 to TRBJ1-2; 10 nucleotides align to TRBD1. CDR1 and CDR2 from the germline V gene are LNHDA and SQIVND (reference sequence). The length of the CDR3 is 16 residues. V lost 2 bases, J lost 4 bases, and 7 bases stayed unmatched. The CDR3 bases are TGTGCCAGTAGTATATCGGCGGGACAGGGGACCTATGGCTACACCTTC. As protein: CASSISAGQGTYGYTF.

This clone was seen more than once but under ten times. V gene TRBV9 combines with J gene TRBJ2-7, with TRBD1 matching over 9 bases. CDR1 and CDR2 (germline): SGDLS, YYNGEE. V lost 7 bases to trimming and J lost 0 bases; unmatched junction nucleotides: 2. There are 13 residues in the CDR3. CDR3: CASQTGGSYEQYF. In DNA, the CDR3 is TGTGCCAGCCAGACAGGGGGCTCCTACGAGCAGTACTTC.

J is TRBJ1-6 and V is TRBV10-3; 10 positions match TRBD1. The CDR3 runs to 14 residues. From germline, CDR1 is ENHRY and CDR2 SYGVKD. The V and J ends lost 7 bases and 8 bases, in that order; junction bases with no gene match: 5. The CDR3: CAITAGTGDSPLHF. In DNA form, the CDR3 reads TGTGCCATCACCGCCGGGACAGGGGATTCACCCCTCCACTTT.

The chain has TRBV20-1 and TRBJ2-5; 7 bases are shared with TRBD2. Looked up from germline, CDR1 is DFQATT and CDR2 is SNEGSKA (reference sequence). The CDR3 is made up of 10 amino acids. In DNA, the CDR3 is TGCATCCTGGGGGGGGAGACCCAGTACTTC. Translation gives CILGGETQYF.

The genes are TRBV5-1 and TRBJ1-6, with 8 nucleotides matching TRBD1. The ends lost 3 bases at V and 7 bases at J; junction bases unmatched: 3. This CDR3 contains 14 residues. Germline V gene data show CDR1 as SGHRS and CDR2 as YFSETQ. CDR3 sequence: CASSSTGVNSPLHF. CDR3 nucleotide sequence: TGCGCCAGCAGCTCGACAGGGGTGAATTCACCCCTCCACTTT.

The V and J genes are TRBV4-1 and TRBJ2-7, with D possibly TRBD2 on 5 matching bases. V was cut by 1 base and J by 2 bases, with 21 bases left in between. There are 18 residues in the CDR3. The germline gives CDR1 MGHRA, CDR2 YSYEKL. CDR3 residues: CASSQASWGAPIPYEQYF. The CDR3 nucleotides are TGCGCCAGCAGCCAAGCCTCCTGGGGAGCTCCGATACCCTACGAGCAGTACTTC.

The gene calls are TRBV5-8 and TRBJ1-5, with D possibly being TRBD1 (5 bases). The V end lost 3 bases, the J end lost 0 bases, and 16 bases lay between the germline ends. The germline CDR1 and CDR2 sequences are SGHTS and YDEGEE. The CDR3 is 17 residues long. The DNA of the CDR3 is TGTGCCAGCAGCTCTGAACAGGTAGTCCATAGCAATCAGCCCCAGCATTTT. As protein: CASSSEQVVHSNQPQHF.

The chain couples TRBV19 to TRBJ2-1, with 11 bases matching TRBD2. V lost 5 bases and J lost 2; bases outside the gene matches: 5. This CDR3 region has 16 residues. Germline V gene data show CDR1 as LNHDA and CDR2 as SQIVND (reference sequence). Here the CDR3 DNA reads TGTGCCAGTAGTCTCCTAGCGGGGGGCCCCTACAATGAGCAGTTCTTC. Amino acid sequence: CASSLLAGGPYNEQFF.

This clone was observed a handful of times. The identical CDR3 is also encoded by other nucleotide sequences in the sample. This chain uses TRBV9 with TRBJ2-5; 8 bases match TRBD2. Germline-derived CDR1 and CDR2 are SGDLS and YYNGEE. V shed 0 bases, J shed 1 base, and the junction held 2 bases outside the gene matches. This CDR3 has 15 amino acids. DNA of the CDR3: TGTGCCAGCAGCGTAGCGGGGGGGCCCCAAGAGACCCAGTACTTC. It codes for CASSVAGGPQETQYF.

The gene calls are TRBV6-5 and TRBJ2-7; TRBD1 matches 9 bases. The length of the CDR3 is 14 residues. The trim removed 7 bases at V and 4 bases at J, leaving 8 bases unmatched. Germline-derived CDR1 and CDR2 are MNHEY and SVGAGI. For the CDR3, the DNA is TGTGCCAGCAACCCGACAGGGGGACGTTACGAGCAGTACTTC. Translation gives CASNPTGGRYEQYF.

The chain uses TRBV7-2 and TRBJ1-3, with a weak D call TRBD1 (5 bases). The germline CDR1 and CDR2 sequences are SGHTA and FQGNSA. CDR3 size: 16 residues. Between the trimmed V and J ends, which lost 2 bases and 4 bases, there was a span of 15 bases. CDR3 DNA sequence: TGTGCCAGCAGCTTACAGCCTGGCAGGGTAGGAAACACCATATATTTT. Amino acids: CASSLQPGRVGNTIYF.

The rearrangement joins TRBV18 to TRBJ2-6, with 7 bases fitting TRBD1. After removal of 3 bases from V and 8 bases from J, the junction contained 4 bases not matched to a gene. The CDR3 loop spans 14 amino acids. In germline, CDR1 is KGHSH, CDR2 LQKENI. Written as DNA, the CDR3 is TGTGCCAGCTCACCGGGACAGAGGACCAACGTCCTGACTTTC. This sequence encodes CASSPGQRTNVLTF.